This is a list of T cell receptor beta chains from one sample in a study of blood T cell repertoires in COVID-19. Sequenced by immunoSEQ multiplex PCR; TCRdb stores in-frame clones only, minus some. The sample has around 260,000 clones, 75% to 90% seen once. The sample comprised peripheral blood. The source of these receptors is a man aged 30-40 years with active or convalescent COVID-19. Each CDR3 is given with its conserved first and last residue. A D gene is named only where the DNA matches it firmly. Not every row has a clone size; where given, it reads once, few, many or a size class.

d_call	clone_size	v_call	j_call	cdr3_aa	cdr3_nt
NA	NA	TRBV19	TRBJ1-5	CASTGQKIGNQPQHF	TGTGCCAGCACAGGACAGAAGATCGGCAATCAGCCCCAGCATTTT
TRBD2	NA	TRBV9	TRBJ2-5	CASSVGLAGRVETQYF	TGTGCCAGCAGCGTAGGGCTAGCGGGGAGGGTAGAGACCCAGTACTTC
TRBD1	NA	TRBV19	TRBJ1-2	CASSQGQGRGYTF	TGTGCCAGTAGCCAAGGACAGGGCCGTGGCTACACCTTC
NA	NA	TRBV13	TRBJ2-6	CASDSRGSGANVLTF	TGTGCCAGCGACTCAAGAGGGTCTGGGGCCAACGTCCTGACTTTC
TRBD1	NA	TRBV27	TRBJ1-1	CASSQGDYTEAFF	TGTGCCAGCAGCCAGGGGGATTACACTGAAGCTTTCTTT
NA	once	TRBV7-9	TRBJ2-7	CASSSYRDPSEYEQYF	TGTGCCAGCAGCTCTTACAGGGACCCCTCCGAGTACGAGCAGTACTTC
NA	NA	TRBV2	TRBJ1-5	CASRMAREGQWPQHF	TGTGCCAGCAGGATGGCGAGGGAAGGGCAGTGGCCCCAGCATTTT
NA	NA	TRBV5-6	TRBJ2-1	CASSLEWRDRDNEQFF	TGTGCCAGCAGCTTGGAGTGGCGGGACAGAGACAATGAGCAGTTCTTC
NA	NA	TRBV19	TRBJ1-2	CASSKTGNKIGRGYTF	TGTGCCAGTAGTAAGACCGGGAACAAAATCGGGCGGGGCTACACCTTC
NA	NA	TRBV4-2	TRBJ1-2	CASSQESSGEDYGYTF	TGTGCCAGCAGCCAAGAGTCGTCAGGGGAAGACTATGGCTACACCTTC
NA	NA	TRBV6-1	TRBJ1-3	CASSEVGGGRNTIYF	TGTGCCAGCAGTGAAGTCGGGGGGGGGCGAAACACCATATATTTT
NA	NA	TRBV19	TRBJ1-2	CASSDGDYGYTF	TGTGCCAGTAGCGACGGAGACTATGGCTACACCTTC
TRBD1	NA	TRBV9	TRBJ1-3	CASSVAGQGLSGNTIYF	TGTGCCAGCAGCGTAGCGGGACAGGGCCTTTCTGGAAACACCATATATTTT
TRBD1	NA	TRBV19	TRBJ1-3	CASSSYGTGDFSGNTIYF	TGTGCCAGTAGTTCATATGGGACAGGGGACTTTTCTGGAAACACCATATATTTT
NA	NA	TRBV3-1/TRBV3-2	TRBJ1-3	CASSQGSSGNTIYF	TGTGCCAGCAGCCAAGGTAGCTCTGGAAACACCATATATTTT
TRBD2	NA	TRBV3-1/TRBV3-2	TRBJ2-3	CASSPDLGVAGVNQDTQYF	TGTGCCAGCAGCCCCGACCTTGGGGTAGCGGGGGTTAATCAAGATACGCAGTATTTT
NA	NA	TRBV5-1	TRBJ2-5	CASSGVAEETQYF	TGCGCCAGCAGCGGAGTAGCAGAAGAGACCCAGTACTTC
TRBD1	NA	TRBV10-1	TRBJ1-3	CASSEGGTGPGNTIYF	TGCGCCAGCAGTGAAGGAGGGACAGGGCCTGGAAACACCATATATTTT
TRBD2	NA	TRBV9	TRBJ2-5	CASSTGTNQETQYF	TGTGCCAGCAGCACCGGGACTAACCAAGAGACCCAGTACTTC
TRBD2	NA	TRBV4-2	TRBJ2-7	CASSPRTGTSYEQYF	TGTGCCAGCAGCCCCAGAACTGGGACTAGCTACGAGCAGTACTTC
NA	NA	TRBV7-8	TRBJ2-1	CASSPQEDYFYNEQFF	TGTGCCAGCAGCCCACAGGAGGACTATTTTTACAATGAGCAGTTCTTC